Listed below are T cell receptor beta chains from one sample, sequenced in a study of cytomegalovirus exposure and HLA in healthy donors. The repertoire was sequenced with immunoSEQ multiplex PCR; TCRdb's copy has only in-frame clones and lacks some. The sample has 150,000 to 200,000 clones, about 81% seen once. The material sequenced was PBMCs. Every receptor here comes from a woman between 25 and 40 years old in good health and CMV-seronegative. Each CDR3 is given with its conserved first and last residue. A D gene is named only where the DNA matches it firmly. Size is omitted from some rows. Given values are once, few, many or a class for expanded clones.

v_gene	abundance	d_gene	j_gene	CDR3aa	CDR3nt
TRBV2	-	-	TRBJ1-2	CASSEARTAGGYTF	TGTGCCAGCAGTGAAGCCCGGACAGCGGGGGGCTACACCTTC
TRBV4-1	once	TRBD2	TRBJ2-7	CASSQVASGRFYEQYF	TGCGCCAGCAGCCAAGTGGCTAGCGGGAGGTTTTACGAGCAGTACTTC
TRBV5-1	-	TRBD2	TRBJ2-1	CASSLAPGTSGRMKVYNEQFF	TGCGCCAGCAGCTTGGCCCCCGGGACTAGCGGGAGAATGAAGGTCTACAATGAGCAGTTCTTC
TRBV5-1	-	TRBD1	TRBJ2-2	CASSSNADRRSGELFF	TGCGCCAGCAGCTCTAACGCGGACAGGCGGTCCGGGGAGCTGTTTTTT
TRBV30	-	-	TRBJ1-2	CAWSLLGQSGYTF	TGTGCCTGGAGTCTTTTAGGACAGAGCGGCTACACCTTC
TRBV6-1	-	-	TRBJ1-1	CASSPGLPGRAFF	TGTGCCAGCAGTCCCGGGCTCCCTGGGAGGGCTTTCTTT
TRBV5-1	once	TRBD1	TRBJ2-1	CASSGRQGGYNEQFF	TGCGCCAGCTCGGGAAGACAGGGGGGGTACAATGAGCAGTTCTTC
TRBV5-1	-	-	TRBJ2-6	CASSLLAVSGANVLTF	TGCGCCAGCAGCTTGTTAGCCGTCTCTGGGGCCAACGTCCTGACTTTC
TRBV6-4	few	-	TRBJ2-3	CASSVAESSTDTQYF	TGTGCCAGCAGTGTAGCGGAGTCGAGCACAGATACGCAGTATTTT
TRBV6-5	-	TRBD1	TRBJ1-5	CASSLTGTGANQPQHF	TGTGCCAGCAGTTTGACCGGGACAGGGGCCAATCAGCCCCAGCATTTT
TRBV6-4	once	-	TRBJ1-6	CASSDSGRSPLHF	TGTGCCAGCAGTGACTCGGGGAGATCACCCCTCCACTTT
TRBV5-4	-	TRBD2	TRBJ2-7	CASRAGTSGGAYEQYF	TGTGCCAGCAGGGCCGGGACTAGCGGGGGGGCCTACGAGCAGTACTTC
TRBV30	few	-	TRBJ2-7	CAWDGRRPYEQYF	TGTGCCTGGGATGGGAGAAGGCCCTACGAGCAGTACTTC
TRBV20-1	-	-	TRBJ2-1	CSAIVRVEQFF	TGCAGTGCTATAGTGAGGGTTGAGCAGTTCTTC
TRBV6-1	few	-	TRBJ2-1	CASRYFYNEQFF	TGTGCCAGCAGGTACTTTTACAATGAGCAGTTCTTC
TRBV19	-	-	TRBJ1-2	CASSIGNRAYGYTF	TGTGCCAGTAGTATAGGGAACAGGGCCTATGGCTACACCTTC
TRBV4-1	-	-	TRBJ1-2	CASSQDNLDSSTNYGYTF	TGCGCCAGCAGCCAAGATAATCTTGACAGTAGTACTAACTATGGCTACACCTTC
TRBV19	-	TRBD1	TRBJ1-1	CASSSRQGAVTEAFF	TGTGCCAGTAGTTCCCGACAGGGGGCCGTTACTGAAGCTTTCTTT
TRBV6-1	-	-	TRBJ1-5	CASSEFPGSSNQPQHF	TGTGCCAGCAGTGAATTTCCAGGATCGAGCAATCAGCCCCAGCATTTT
TRBV20-1	-	-	TRBJ2-1	CSAIPGHEQFF	TGCAGTGCTATACCCGGTCATGAGCAGTTCTTC
TRBV6-1	-	TRBD1	TRBJ1-3	CASRTGGNTIYF	TGTGCCAGCCGGACAGGGGGTAACACCATATATTTT
TRBV30	-	-	TRBJ1-2	CAWRLKRRRTSGYTF	TGTGCCTGGAGGTTGAAGAGGAGGAGGACTAGCGGCTACACCTTC
TRBV19	-	TRBD1	TRBJ1-1	CASSTRQGAHTEAFF	TGTGCCAGTAGTACCCGACAGGGGGCGCACACTGAAGCTTTCTTT
TRBV5-1	-	TRBD1	TRBJ2-2	CASSSGGVAGELFF	TGCGCCAGCAGCTCAGGGGGCGTCGCCGGGGAGCTGTTTTTT
TRBV11-2	-	-	TRBJ2-1	CASSLVGGSYNEQFF	TGTGCCAGCAGCTTAGTCGGGGGTTCCTACAATGAGCAGTTCTTC